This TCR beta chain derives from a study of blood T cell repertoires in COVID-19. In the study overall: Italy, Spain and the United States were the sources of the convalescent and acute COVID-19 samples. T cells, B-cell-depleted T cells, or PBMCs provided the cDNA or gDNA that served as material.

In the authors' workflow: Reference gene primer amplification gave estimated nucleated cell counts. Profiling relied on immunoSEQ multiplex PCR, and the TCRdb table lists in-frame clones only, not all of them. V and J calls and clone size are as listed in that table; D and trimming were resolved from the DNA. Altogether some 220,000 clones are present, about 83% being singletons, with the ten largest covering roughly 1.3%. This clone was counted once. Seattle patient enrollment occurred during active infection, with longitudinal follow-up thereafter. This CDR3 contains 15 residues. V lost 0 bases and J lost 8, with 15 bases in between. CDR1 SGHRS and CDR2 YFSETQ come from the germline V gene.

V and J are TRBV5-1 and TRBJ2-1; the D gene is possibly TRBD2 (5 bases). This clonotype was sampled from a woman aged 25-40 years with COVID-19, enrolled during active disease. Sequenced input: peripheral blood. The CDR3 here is CASSLEVAGSHEQFF. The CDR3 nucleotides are TGCGCCAGCAGCTTGGAAGTGGCGGGTTCCCATGAGCAGTTCTTC. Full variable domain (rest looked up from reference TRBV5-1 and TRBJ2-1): KAGVTQTPRYLIKTRGQQVTLSCSPISGHRSVSWYQQTPGQGLQFLFEYFSETQRNKGNFPGRFSGRQFSNSRSEMNVSTLELGDSALYLCASSLEVAGSHEQFFGPGTRLTVL.